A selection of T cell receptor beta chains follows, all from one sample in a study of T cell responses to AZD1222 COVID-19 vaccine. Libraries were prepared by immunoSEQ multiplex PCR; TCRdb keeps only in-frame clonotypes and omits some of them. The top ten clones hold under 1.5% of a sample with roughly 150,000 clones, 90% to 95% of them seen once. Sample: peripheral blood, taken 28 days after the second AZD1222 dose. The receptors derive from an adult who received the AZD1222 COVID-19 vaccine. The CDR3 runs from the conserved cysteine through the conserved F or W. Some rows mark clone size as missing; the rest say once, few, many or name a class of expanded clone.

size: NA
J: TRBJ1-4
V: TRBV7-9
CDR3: CASSFQGTGLVELFF

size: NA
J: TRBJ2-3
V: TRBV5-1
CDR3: CASSSGQGAKDTQYF

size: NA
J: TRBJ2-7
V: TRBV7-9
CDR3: CASSPPGTGLNEQYF

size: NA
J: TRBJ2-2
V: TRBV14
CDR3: CASSQKAGGTGELFF

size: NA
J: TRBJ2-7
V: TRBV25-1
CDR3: CASSESLYEQYF

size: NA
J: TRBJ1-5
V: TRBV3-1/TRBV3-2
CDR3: CASSRNRTETANQPQHF

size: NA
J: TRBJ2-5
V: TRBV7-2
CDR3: CASSLGSGGVQETQYF

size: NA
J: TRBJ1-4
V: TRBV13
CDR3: CASSLQGNDEKLFF

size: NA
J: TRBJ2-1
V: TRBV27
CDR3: CASSLFWGGGGRDYNEQFF

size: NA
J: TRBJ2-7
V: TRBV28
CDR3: CASRTSDNSYEQYF

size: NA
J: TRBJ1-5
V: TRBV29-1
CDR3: CSAGTANSNQPQHF

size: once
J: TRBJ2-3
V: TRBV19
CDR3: CASSQDSTDTQYF

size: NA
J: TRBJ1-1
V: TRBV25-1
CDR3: CASSELGSRNTEAFF

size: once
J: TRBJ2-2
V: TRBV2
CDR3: CASTEDRYNTGELFF

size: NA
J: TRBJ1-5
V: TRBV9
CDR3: CASSPWGDGNQPQHF

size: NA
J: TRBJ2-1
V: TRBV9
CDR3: CASSPLRAGGPNEQFF

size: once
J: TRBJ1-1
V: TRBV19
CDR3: CASSTQRNTEAFF

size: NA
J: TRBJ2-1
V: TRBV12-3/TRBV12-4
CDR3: CASTDRFYPFF

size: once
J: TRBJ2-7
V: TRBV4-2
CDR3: CASSQGRGQDSYEQYF

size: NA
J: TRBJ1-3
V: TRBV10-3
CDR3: CAIRSHTYTIYF

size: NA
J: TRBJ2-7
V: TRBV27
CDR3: CASSLQRVPYEQYF

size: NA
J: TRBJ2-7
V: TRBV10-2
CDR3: CASSEGQALPYEQYF

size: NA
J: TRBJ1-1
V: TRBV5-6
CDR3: CASRVRGDTEAFF

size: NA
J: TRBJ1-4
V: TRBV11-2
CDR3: CASSPEAFATNEKLFF

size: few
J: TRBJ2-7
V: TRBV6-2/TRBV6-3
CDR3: CASSLAAEEQYF

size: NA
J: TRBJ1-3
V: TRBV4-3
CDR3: CASSQGTGLGNTIYF

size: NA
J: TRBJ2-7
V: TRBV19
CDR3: CASSIRDRDYEQYF

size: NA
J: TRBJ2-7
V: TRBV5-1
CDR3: CASSLGSRGDEQYF

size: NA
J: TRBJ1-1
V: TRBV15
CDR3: CATSRENLNTEAFF

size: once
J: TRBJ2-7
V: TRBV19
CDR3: CASSSIGLAYEQYF

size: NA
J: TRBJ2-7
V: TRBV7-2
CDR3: CASTPRWGDLGEQYF

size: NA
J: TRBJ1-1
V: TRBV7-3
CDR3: CASSLNPGSTEAFF

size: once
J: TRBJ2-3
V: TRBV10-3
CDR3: CAITNGGRTDTQYF

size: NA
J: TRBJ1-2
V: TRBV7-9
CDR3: CASSLVLRGSTF

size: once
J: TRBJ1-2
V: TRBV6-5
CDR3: CASSSVRKETNYGYTF

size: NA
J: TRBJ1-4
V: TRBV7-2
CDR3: CASSLGNGKEKLFF

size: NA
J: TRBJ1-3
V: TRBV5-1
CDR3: CASSPSGGVTGNTIYF

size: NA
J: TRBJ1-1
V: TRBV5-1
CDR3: CASSFREGGTEAFF

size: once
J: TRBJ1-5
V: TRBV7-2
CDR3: CASSLNSNQPQHF

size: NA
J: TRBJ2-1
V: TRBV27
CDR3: CASSPGAAYNEQFF

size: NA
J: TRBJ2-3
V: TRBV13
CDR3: CASSLGQASTDTQYF